This T cell receptor beta chain was profiled in a study of blood T cell repertoires in COVID-19. Study in general: PBMCs, B-cell-depleted T cells, or T cells were the source of the cDNA or gDNA that made up the material.

The CDR3 totals 16 residues. Trimming at V came to 0 bases and at J to 1 base, leaving 3 bases not matched to a gene. Germline V lookup: CDR1 SGHNT, CDR2 YENEEA. Adults between roughly 18 and 90 years of age took part from about two dozen US areas. Cohort allocation depended upon clinical history that participants reported. In the authors' methods: It was from reference gene primer amplification that nucleated cell counts were estimated. The table came from immunoSEQ multiplex PCR; TCRdb's copy has only in-frame clones and leaves some out. V and J calls and clone size are those listed in that table; D and trimming were worked out from the DNA. Seen here are roughly 400,000 clones, over 75% observed once, and the top ten hold more than 2%.

Sequencing was performed on PBMCs or T cells enriched from blood (not recorded which). V gene TRBV11-3 combines with J gene TRBJ2-5; 9 bases line up with TRBD2. The clonotype comes from a woman in her thirties or forties with acute COVID-19. CDR3 sequence (DNA): TGTGCCAGCAGCTTAGATCGAGCGGGGGGCCAAGAGACCCAGTACTTC. It specifies CASSLDRAGGQETQYF.